This T cell receptor (beta chain) came from a study of shared clonotypes between healthy human individuals. Study context: Each donor's CD4 naive and CD4 memory cells filled three plates apiece, CD8 naive two, and CD8 memory one. General study findings and limits: The study generally estimated greater richness for naive than memory subsets. Sharing of clonotypes among donors was expected to vary with sequencing depth. Only blood underwent sampling, and tissue repertoires likely differ.

The protocol was immunoSEQ multiplex PCR, while the TCRdb copy is restricted to in-frame clones and leaves out a portion. The sample comprises around 2.1 million clones, 90% to 95% of which are singletons, and 1.5% to 2% rests with the top ten. As concerns this clone: Its antigen is currently unknown.

CD8 cells regarded as naive lacked CD45RO, were positively chosen for CCR7, and omitted terminally differentiated effector memory CD45RA+ cells. The CDR3 is 16 residues long. Looked up from germline, CDR1 is MDHEN and CDR2 is SYDVKM. The V and J ends lost 2 bases and 4 bases, in that order; junction bases with no gene match: 9. This receptor was taken from a man aged 18 to 35 in good health. Some clones in this sample may be carry-over from other donors' samples. The rearrangement links TRBV28 to TRBJ1-2; 8 positions match TRBD1. Sequences were obtained from naive CD8+ T cells from PBMCs. In DNA, the CDR3 is TGTGCCAGCAGTTTAACCTACAGGGGGGACGGCTATGGCTACACCTTC. This codes for CASSLTYRGDGYGYTF.